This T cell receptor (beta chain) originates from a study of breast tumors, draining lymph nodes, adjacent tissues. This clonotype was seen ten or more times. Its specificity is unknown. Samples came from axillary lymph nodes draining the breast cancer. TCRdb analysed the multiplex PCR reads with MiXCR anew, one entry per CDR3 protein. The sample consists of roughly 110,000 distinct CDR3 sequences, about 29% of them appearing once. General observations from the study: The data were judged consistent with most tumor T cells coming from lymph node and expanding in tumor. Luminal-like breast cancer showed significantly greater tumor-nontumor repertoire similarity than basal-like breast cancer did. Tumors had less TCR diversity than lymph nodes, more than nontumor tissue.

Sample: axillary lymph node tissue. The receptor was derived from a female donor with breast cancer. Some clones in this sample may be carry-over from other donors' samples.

CDR3 nucleotides: TGCGCCAGCAGCCAAGCCTTTTCCGTTCAGCCCCAGCATTTT. Translating it yields CASSQAFSVQPQHF. This chain links TRBV4-3 with TRBJ1-5; D call uncertain. Trimming removed 1 base at V and 6 bases at J, with 10 bases between. The CDR3 consists of 14 residues. CDR1 and CDR2 (germline): LGHNA, YSLEER.